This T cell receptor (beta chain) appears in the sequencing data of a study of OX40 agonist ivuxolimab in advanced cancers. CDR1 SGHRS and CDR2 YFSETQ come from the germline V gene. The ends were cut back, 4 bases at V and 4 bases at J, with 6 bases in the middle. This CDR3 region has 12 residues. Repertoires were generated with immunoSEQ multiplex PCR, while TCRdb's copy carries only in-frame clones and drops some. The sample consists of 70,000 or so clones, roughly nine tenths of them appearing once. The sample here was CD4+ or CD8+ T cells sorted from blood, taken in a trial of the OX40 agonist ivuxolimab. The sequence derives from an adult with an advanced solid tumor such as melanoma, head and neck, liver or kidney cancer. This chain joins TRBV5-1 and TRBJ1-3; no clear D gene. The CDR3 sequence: CASSLYGNTIYF. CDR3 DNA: TGCGCCAGCAGCCTGTACGGAAACACCATATATTTT. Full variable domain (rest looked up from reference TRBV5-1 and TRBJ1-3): KAGVTQTPRYLIKTRGQQVTLSCSPISGHRSVSWYQQTPGQGLQFLFEYFSETQRNKGNFPGRFSGRQFSNSRSEMNVSTLELGDSALYLCASSLYGNTIYFGEGSWLTVV.